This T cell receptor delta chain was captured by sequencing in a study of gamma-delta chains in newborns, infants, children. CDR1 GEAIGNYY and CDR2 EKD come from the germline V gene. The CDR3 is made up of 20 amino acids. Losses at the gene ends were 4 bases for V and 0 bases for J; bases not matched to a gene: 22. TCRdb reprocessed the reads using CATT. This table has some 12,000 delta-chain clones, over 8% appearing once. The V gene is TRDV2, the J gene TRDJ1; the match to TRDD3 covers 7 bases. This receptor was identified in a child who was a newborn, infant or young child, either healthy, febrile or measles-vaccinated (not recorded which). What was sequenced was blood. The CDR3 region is CACEPLPGRWGDRHTDKLIF. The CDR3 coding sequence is TGTGCCTGTGAGCCACTTCCCGGGCGGTGGGGGGATCGCCACACCGATAAACTCATCTTT.